This T cell receptor (beta chain) was profiled in a study of CD8 T cell repertoires and HIV-1 epitope variants. Whole-study context: Each of Twenty-five Gag and Nef epitope peptides stimulated a separate culture. Controls were a CMV, EBV and flu peptide pool, Ebola AY9 negative control, and no-peptide well. Whole-study results and caveats: Most of the nine antigen-specific clonotypes appeared cross-reactive to autologous or escape variants.

Notes on this clone: Its antigen is as yet unknown.

Profiled with immunoSEQ multiplex PCR; TCRdb holds only in-frame clones, not every one. Seen here are a few thousand clones, roughly 66% observed once, and the top ten hold approximately 39%. V trimming: 4 bases; J trimming: 2 bases; junction bases outside the gene matches: 6. From germline, CDR1 is SGHTA and CDR2 FQGTGA. CDR3 length equals 16 residues. This TCR was sampled from a male donor with HIV. V is TRBV7-3 and J is TRBJ2-5, with 11 bases identical to TRBD2. Input material: cultured CD8+ T cells derived from PBMCs. The CDR3 sequence: CASSYLPSGGQETQYF. CDR3 DNA sequence: TGTGCCAGCAGCTACCTTCCTAGCGGGGGGCAAGAGACCCAGTACTTC. Combining the CDR3 with reference TRBV7-3 and TRBJ2-5 gives the whole variable domain GAGVSQTPSNKVTEKGKYVELRCDPISGHTALYWYRQSLGQGPEFLIYFQGTGAADDSGLPNDRFFAVRPEGSVSTLKIQRTERGDSAVYLCASSYLPSGGQETQYFGPGTRLLVL.